What follows describes a single TCR beta chain. Its antigen is as yet unknown. Researchers amplified the TCR beta CDR3 regions from RNA transcripts. The TCR CDR3 first-round RT-PCR relied on the HTBI primer set. TCRdb passed the multiplex PCR reads through MiXCR, listing each CDR3 protein once. The sample has around 690,000 distinct CDR3 sequences, 20% seen once; the top ten hold 30% to 40%. The source of the sample is a study of T cells in Graves' hyperthyroidism and ophthalmopathy. Study details: Blood from the periphery was taken at initial diagnosis, before any treatment. The study's findings and limits: Ophthalmopathy was predicted by the model a median of roughly 6.6 months ahead of onset.

The CDR3 has 15 residues. Germline values: CDR1 DFQATT, CDR2 SNEGSKA (reference sequence). V was pared by 4 bases and J by 5 bases, with 12 bases of the junction left unmatched. The specimen was blood. This TCR came from a man aged 30 to 45 with Graves' ophthalmopathy. This chain links TRBV20-1 with TRBJ2-3, with 7 bases lining up with TRBD2. DNA of the CDR3: TGCAGTGCTACCATTACTAGCGTGGGTTTAGATACGCAGTATTTT. It is translated as CSATITSVGLDTQYF.